Listed below are T cell receptor beta chains from one sample, sequenced in a study of control samples from healthy donors and cancer patients. The table came from immunoSEQ multiplex PCR; TCRdb's copy has only in-frame clones and leaves some out. The sample has around 130,000 clones, about 88% seen once. What was sequenced was blood. The receptors were gathered from a man aged 45-60 years in good health. Both conserved end residues are part of each CDR3. D genes are given only for firm matches.

>TRBV6-2/TRBV6-3|TRBJ2-7|TRBD2
CASSSQSGTYEQYF
TGTGCCAGCAGTTCCCAGAGCGGGACCTACGAGCAGTACTTC
>TRBV6-5|TRBJ1-2|.
CASSYSWSYAGYGYTF
TGTGCCAGCAGTTACTCGTGGTCCTACGCCGGTTATGGCTACACCTTC
>TRBV9|TRBJ2-5|.
CASSVGSTQYF
TGTGCCAGCAGCGTGGGGTCGACCCAGTACTTC
>TRBV6-1|TRBJ2-7|TRBD1
CASSEVQGPGYEQYF
TGTGCCAGCAGTGAAGTACAGGGGCCCGGCTACGAGCAGTACTTC
>TRBV28|TRBJ2-3|TRBD2
CASSFRLAGGTDTQYF
TGTGCCAGCAGTTTCCGACTAGCGGGGGGCACAGATACGCAGTATTTT
>TRBV11-3|TRBJ2-3|TRBD2
CASSPGGGQYF
TGTGCCAGCAGCCCGGGAGGGGGGCAGTATTTT
>TRBV9|TRBJ2-7|TRBD1
CASSERSGTGSRGEQYF
TGTGCCAGCAGCGAGCGCTCGGGGACAGGGAGTAGGGGCGAGCAGTACTTC
>TRBV7-9|TRBJ1-2|.
CASSVSWGGGYGYTF
TGTGCCAGCAGCGTCAGTTGGGGGGGTGGCTACGGCTACACCTTC
>TRBV10-3|TRBJ2-7|.
CAISESFSQAIYEQYF
TGTGCCATCAGTGAGTCGTTTTCACAGGCGATCTACGAGCAGTACTTC
>TRBV5-1|TRBJ2-1|.
CASSGTPSSPDGEQFF
TGCGCCAGCAGCGGGACCCCAAGTTCCCCCGACGGTGAGCAGTTCTTC
>TRBV5-5|TRBJ2-5|TRBD1
CASSRTGTETQYF
TGTGCCAGCAGCCGGACAGGGACAGAGACCCAGTACTTC